The rows below give T cell receptor beta chains drawn from one sample of a study of blood T cell repertoires in COVID-19. Here immunoSEQ multiplex PCR was the method, and the copy in TCRdb shows in-frame clones only, minus some. The sample carries about 410,000 clones, around 91% recorded once. Source material: PBMCs or T cells enriched from blood (not recorded which). These receptors were taken from a man younger than 35 who had recovered from COVID-19. Both conserved end residues are part of each CDR3. Fields, in order: clone size, J gene, V gene, D gene, CDR3 protein, CDR3 DNA. A D gene is named only where the DNA matches it firmly. The size entry is marked missing in some rows and otherwise reads once, few, many or a size class.

-	TRBJ2-7	TRBV14	TRBD2	CASSPPGLAYHEQYF	TGTGCCAGCAGTCCCCCGGGACTAGCTTACCACGAGCAGTACTTC
-	TRBJ1-4	TRBV18	-	CASSPGRENEKLFF	TGTGCCAGCTCACCGGGACGGGAGAATGAAAAACTGTTTTTT
-	TRBJ2-3	TRBV4-1	TRBD1	CASSQDLDRGLDTQYF	TGCGCCAGCAGCCAAGATTTGGACAGGGGATTAGATACGCAGTATTTT
-	TRBJ2-7	TRBV9	-	CASSSQPGDHEQYF	TGTGCCAGCAGCTCTCAGCCGGGGGACCACGAGCAGTACTTC
-	TRBJ2-5	TRBV2	TRBD2	CASKETSGSTETQYF	TGTGCCAGCAAGGAGACTAGCGGGAGTACAGAGACCCAGTACTTC
-	TRBJ1-5	TRBV7-2	-	CASSSPRQPDRRQPQHF	TGTGCCAGCAGCTCCCCGAGACAGCCCGATCGAAGGCAGCCCCAGCATTTT
-	TRBJ2-7	TRBV20-1	TRBD2	CSASRAGADYEQYF	TGCAGTGCTAGTCGAGCGGGGGCGGACTACGAGCAGTACTTC
-	TRBJ2-2	TRBV2	TRBD1	CASSPGQANTGELFF	TGTGCCAGCAGTCCGGGACAGGCGAACACCGGGGAGCTGTTTTTT
-	TRBJ2-1	TRBV2	TRBD2	CAGDLAGATNEQFF	TGTGCCGGAGACTTAGCGGGAGCAACCAATGAGCAGTTCTTC
-	TRBJ1-2	TRBV5-1	-	CASSSGEVNYGYTF	TGCGCCAGCAGCTCCGGGGAGGTTAACTATGGCTACACCTTC
-	TRBJ1-5	TRBV2	-	CASSTLETRQPQHF	TGTGCCAGCAGTACCCTGGAGACTCGTCAGCCCCAGCATTTT
-	TRBJ1-2	TRBV2	TRBD1	CASTALRTGSGGYTF	TGTGCCAGCACCGCCTTGCGGACAGGGTCGGGAGGCTACACCTTC
-	TRBJ1-4	TRBV4-2	-	CASSLTPVGGQVGEKLFF	TGTGCCAGCAGCCTCACGCCGGTCGGGGGGCAAGTAGGTGAAAAACTGTTTTTT
-	TRBJ2-1	TRBV14	TRBD1	CASSPGTGVYEQFF	TGTGCCAGCAGCCCTGGGACAGGGGTCTATGAGCAGTTCTTC
-	TRBJ2-7	TRBV10-3	-	CAISGSASSYEQYF	TGTGCCATCAGTGGTTCCGCGAGCTCCTACGAGCAGTACTTC
-	TRBJ1-6	TRBV7-2	-	CASSLEGGQFNSPLHF	TGTGCCAGCAGCTTAGAAGGCGGACAGTTTAATTCACCCCTCCACTTT
-	TRBJ2-7	TRBV28	-	CASSPHSGSSYEQYF	TGTGCCAGCAGCCCCCATAGCGGCAGCTCCTACGAGCAGTACTTC
many	TRBJ2-7	TRBV3-1/TRBV3-2	TRBD2	CASSPRSGGNYEQYF	TGTGCCAGCAGCCCTAGGAGCGGGGGGAACTACGAGCAGTACTTC
-	TRBJ2-3	TRBV4-1	-	CASSQDHGVTQYF	TGCGCCAGCAGCCAAGATCACGGGGTCACGCAGTATTTT